Below, one T cell receptor beta chain is given with its context. This record belongs to a study of blood T cell repertoires in COVID-19. The data were produced by immunoSEQ multiplex PCR, yet TCRdb's version contains in-frame clones alone and is incomplete. The sample yields some 110,000 clones, roughly 86% seen once. Trimming left V 6 bases short and J 5 bases short, with 11 bases between. This CDR3 comprises 13 residues. Germline values: CDR1 MNHEY, CDR2 SVGAGI. This TCR came from a man between 40 and 49 years old with acute or convalescent COVID-19. Material for sequencing was peripheral blood. The V and J genes are TRBV6-5 and TRBJ2-1; no reliable D call. CDR3 DNA sequence: TGTGCCAGCAGCCAATTCCGGGACAATGAGCAGTTCTTC. Protein sequence: CASSQFRDNEQFF.